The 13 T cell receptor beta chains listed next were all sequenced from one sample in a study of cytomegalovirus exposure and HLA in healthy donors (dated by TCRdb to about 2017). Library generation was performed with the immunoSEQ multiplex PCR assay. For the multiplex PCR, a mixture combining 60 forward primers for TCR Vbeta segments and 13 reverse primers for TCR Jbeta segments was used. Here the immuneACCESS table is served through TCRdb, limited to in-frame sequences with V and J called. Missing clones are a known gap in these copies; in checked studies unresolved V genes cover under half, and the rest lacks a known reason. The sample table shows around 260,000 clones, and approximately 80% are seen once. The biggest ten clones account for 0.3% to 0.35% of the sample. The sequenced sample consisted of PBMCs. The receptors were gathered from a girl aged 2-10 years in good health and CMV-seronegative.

The CDR3: CASSGQIYGYTF. In DNA form, the CDR3 reads TGTGCCAGCAGTGGGCAGATCTATGGCTACACCTTC. This sequence joins TRBV25-1 and TRBJ1-2; D is undetermined. Germline V gene lookup returns CDR1 MGHDK and CDR2 SYGVNS. Trimming shortened V by 4 bases and J by 4 bases, and 7 bases separated the two germline ends. The CDR3 covers 12 residues.

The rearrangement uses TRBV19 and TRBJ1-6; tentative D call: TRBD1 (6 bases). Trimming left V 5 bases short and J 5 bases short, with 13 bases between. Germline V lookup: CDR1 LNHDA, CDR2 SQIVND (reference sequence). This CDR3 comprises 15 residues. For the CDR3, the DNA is TGTGCCAGTAGTCGGACAGTAAACAATAATTCACCCCTCCACTTT. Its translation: CASSRTVNNNSPLHF.

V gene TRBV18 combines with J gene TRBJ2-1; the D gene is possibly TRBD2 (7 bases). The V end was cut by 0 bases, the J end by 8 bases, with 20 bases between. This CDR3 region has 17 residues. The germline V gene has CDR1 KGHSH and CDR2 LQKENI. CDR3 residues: CASSPPRLGGAPDEQFF. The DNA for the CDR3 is TGTGCCAGCTCACCACCGCGACTAGGGGGGGCCCCGGATGAGCAGTTCTTC. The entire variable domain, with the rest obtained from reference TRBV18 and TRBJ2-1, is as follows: NAGVMQNPRHLVRRRGQEARLRCSPMKGHSHVYWYRQLPEEGLKFMVYLQKENIIDESGMPKERFSAEFPKEGPSILRIQQVVRGDSAAYFCASSPPRLGGAPDEQFFGPGTRLTVL.

CDR3 bases: TGTGCCAGCAGTGGGAGGGTCACAGATACGCAGTATTTT. Translation gives CASSGRVTDTQYF. This sequence joins TRBV27 and TRBJ2-3; 7 nucleotides align to TRBD2. The V gene's germline CDR1 is MNHEY and CDR2 SMNVEV (reference sequence). The CDR3 is 13 residues long. Germline trimming cut 5 bases from V and 2 bases from J; bases unmatched to any gene: 1.

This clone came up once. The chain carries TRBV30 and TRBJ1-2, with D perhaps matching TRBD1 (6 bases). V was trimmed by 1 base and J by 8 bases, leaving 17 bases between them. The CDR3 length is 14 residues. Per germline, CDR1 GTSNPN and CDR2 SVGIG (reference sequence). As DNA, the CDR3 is TGTGCCTGGAGTGAGGGAACAGGGCTTCACGGCTACACCTTC. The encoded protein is CAWSEGTGLHGYTF.

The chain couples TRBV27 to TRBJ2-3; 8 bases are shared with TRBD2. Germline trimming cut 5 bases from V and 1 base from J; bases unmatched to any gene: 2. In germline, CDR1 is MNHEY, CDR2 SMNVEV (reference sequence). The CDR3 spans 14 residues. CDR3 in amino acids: CASSLGLGTDTQYF. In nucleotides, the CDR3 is TGTGCCAGCAGTCTGGGACTAGGCACAGATACGCAGTATTTT.

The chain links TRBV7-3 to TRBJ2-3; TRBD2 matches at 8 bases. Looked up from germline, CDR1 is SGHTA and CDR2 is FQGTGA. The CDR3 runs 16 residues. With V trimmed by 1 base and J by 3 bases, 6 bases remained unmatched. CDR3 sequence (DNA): TGTGCCAGCAGCTTAATCGGGCGGGAGGATACAGATACGCAGTATTTT. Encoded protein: CASSLIGREDTDTQYF.

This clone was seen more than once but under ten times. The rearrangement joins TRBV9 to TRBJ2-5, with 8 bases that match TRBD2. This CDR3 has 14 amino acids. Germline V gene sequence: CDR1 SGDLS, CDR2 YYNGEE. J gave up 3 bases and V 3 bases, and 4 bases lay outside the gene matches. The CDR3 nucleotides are TGTGCCAGCAGCGGCGGGGGGCTTAAAGAGACCCAGTACTTC. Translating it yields CASSGGGLKETQYF.

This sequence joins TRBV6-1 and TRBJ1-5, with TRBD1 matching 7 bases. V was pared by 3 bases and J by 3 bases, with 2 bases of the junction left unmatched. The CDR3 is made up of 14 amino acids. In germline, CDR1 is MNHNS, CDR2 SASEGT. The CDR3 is CASSEGQLNQPQHF. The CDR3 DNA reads TGTGCCAGCAGTGAGGGACAGCTCAATCAGCCCCAGCATTTT.

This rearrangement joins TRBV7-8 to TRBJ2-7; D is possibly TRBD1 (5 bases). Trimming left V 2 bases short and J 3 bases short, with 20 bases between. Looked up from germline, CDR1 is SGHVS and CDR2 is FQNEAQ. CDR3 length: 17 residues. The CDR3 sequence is CASSLLGVRSMVYEQYF. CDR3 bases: TGTGCCAGCAGCTTATTAGGGGTAAGGTCTATGGTCTACGAGCAGTACTTC.

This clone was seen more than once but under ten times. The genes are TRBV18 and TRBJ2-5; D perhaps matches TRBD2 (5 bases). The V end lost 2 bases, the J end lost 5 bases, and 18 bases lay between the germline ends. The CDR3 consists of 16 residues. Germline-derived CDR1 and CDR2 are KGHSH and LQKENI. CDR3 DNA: TGTGCCAGCTCACCAGACCCACTAGGGTCGCGGGAGACCCAGTACTTC. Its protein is CASSPDPLGSRETQYF.

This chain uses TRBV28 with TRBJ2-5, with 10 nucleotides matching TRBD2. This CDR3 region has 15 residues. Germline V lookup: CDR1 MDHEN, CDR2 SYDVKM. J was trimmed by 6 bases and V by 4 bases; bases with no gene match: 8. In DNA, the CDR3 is TGTGCCAGCAGTTCCCCTACTAGCGGGAAACAGACCCAGTACTTC. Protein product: CASSSPTSGKQTQYF.

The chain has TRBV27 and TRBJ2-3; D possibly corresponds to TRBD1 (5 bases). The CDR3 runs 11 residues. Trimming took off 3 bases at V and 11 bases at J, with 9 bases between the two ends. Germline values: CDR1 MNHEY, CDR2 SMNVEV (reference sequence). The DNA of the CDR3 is TGTGCCAGCAGTTTGGGGCTGGAGCAGTATTTT. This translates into CASSLGLEQYF.